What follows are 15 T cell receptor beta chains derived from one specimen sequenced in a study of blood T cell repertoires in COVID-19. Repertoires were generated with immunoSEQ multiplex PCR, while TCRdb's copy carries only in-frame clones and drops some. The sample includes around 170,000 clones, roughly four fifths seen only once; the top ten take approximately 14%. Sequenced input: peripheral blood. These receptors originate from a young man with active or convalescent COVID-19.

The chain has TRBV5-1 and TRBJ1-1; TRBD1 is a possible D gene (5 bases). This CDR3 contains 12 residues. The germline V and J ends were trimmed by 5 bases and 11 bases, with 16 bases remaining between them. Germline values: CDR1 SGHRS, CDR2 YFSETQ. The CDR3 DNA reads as TGCGCCAGCAGTTCGGGGGGTGAGGATGCTTTCTTT. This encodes CASSSGGEDAFF.

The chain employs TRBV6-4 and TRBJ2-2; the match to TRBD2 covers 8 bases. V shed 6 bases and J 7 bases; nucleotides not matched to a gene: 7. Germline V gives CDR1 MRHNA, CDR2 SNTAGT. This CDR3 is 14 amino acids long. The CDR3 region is CASSAGTSVGELFF. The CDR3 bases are TGTGCCAGCAGCGCGGGGACTAGTGTCGGGGAGCTGTTTTTT.

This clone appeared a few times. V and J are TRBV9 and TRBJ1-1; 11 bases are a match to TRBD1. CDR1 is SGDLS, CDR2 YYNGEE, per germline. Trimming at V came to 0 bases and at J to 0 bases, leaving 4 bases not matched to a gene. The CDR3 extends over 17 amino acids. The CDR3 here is CASSVGGTGGVNTEAFF. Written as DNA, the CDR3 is TGTGCCAGCAGCGTAGGCGGGACAGGGGGGGTGAACACTGAAGCTTTCTTT.

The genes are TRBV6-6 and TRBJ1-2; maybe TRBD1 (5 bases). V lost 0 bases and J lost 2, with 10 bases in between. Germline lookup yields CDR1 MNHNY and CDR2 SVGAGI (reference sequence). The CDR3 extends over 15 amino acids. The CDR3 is CASSYSIQENYGYTF. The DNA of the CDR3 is TGTGCCAGCAGTTACTCGATACAGGAGAACTATGGCTACACCTTC.

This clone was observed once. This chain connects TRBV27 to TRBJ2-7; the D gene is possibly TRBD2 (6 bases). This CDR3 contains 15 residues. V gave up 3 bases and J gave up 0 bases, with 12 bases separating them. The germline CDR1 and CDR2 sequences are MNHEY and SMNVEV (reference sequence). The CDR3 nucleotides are TGTGCCAGCAGTTTCCAAGCGGGCAGCTCCTACGAGCAGTACTTC. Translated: CASSFQAGSSYEQYF.

The CDR3 nucleotides read TGTGCCAGCAGCTGGGAGACAGGTCGTGATGGCTACACCTTC. Translated: CASSWETGRDGYTF. V is TRBV5-6 and J is TRBJ1-2; D is perhaps TRBD1 (6 bases). The CDR3 runs to 14 residues. Germline CDR1 is SGHDT and CDR2 is YYEEEE. V dropped 3 bases and J dropped 6 bases, with 15 bases sitting between them.

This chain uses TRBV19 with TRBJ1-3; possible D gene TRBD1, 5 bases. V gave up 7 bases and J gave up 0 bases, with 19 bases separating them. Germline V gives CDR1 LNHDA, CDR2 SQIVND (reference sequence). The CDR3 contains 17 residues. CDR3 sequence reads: CASIAAGGINSGNTIYF. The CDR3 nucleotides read TGTGCCAGTATCGCGGCGGGGGGGATTAACTCTGGAAACACCATATATTTT.

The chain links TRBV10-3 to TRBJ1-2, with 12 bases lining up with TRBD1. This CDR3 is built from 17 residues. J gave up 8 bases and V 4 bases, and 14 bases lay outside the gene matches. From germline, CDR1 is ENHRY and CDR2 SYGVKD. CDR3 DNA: TGTGCCATCAGTGGCTCCGGGACAGGGGGCAATACGAAGGGCTACACCTTC. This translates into CAISGSGTGGNTKGYTF.

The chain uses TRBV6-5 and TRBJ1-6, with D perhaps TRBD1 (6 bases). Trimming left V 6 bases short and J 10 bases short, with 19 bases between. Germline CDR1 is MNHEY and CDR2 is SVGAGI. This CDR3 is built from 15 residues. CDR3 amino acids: CASSTGGRVVSPLHF. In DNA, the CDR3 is TGTGCCAGCAGCACGGGGGGCAGGGTGGTATCACCCCTCCACTTT.

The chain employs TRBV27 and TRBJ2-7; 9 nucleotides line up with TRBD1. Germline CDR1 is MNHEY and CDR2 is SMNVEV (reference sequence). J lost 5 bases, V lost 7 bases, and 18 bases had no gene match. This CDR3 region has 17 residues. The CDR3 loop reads CASTSVRLGTGIHEQYF. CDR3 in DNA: TGTGCCAGCACCTCCGTTAGGCTGGGGACAGGGATCCACGAGCAGTACTTC.

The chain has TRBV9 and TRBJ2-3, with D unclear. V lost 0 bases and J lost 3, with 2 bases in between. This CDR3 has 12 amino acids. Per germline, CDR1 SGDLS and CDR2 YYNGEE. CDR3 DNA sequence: TGTGCCAGCAGCGTAGTAACAGATACGCAGTATTTT. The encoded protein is CASSVVTDTQYF.

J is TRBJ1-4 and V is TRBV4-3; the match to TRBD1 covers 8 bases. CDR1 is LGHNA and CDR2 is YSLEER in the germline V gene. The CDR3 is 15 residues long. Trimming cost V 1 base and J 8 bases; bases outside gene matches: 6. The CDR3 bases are TGCGCCAGCAGCCAAGTAGACAGGGGTCGGGAAAAACTGTTTTTT. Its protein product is CASSQVDRGREKLFF.

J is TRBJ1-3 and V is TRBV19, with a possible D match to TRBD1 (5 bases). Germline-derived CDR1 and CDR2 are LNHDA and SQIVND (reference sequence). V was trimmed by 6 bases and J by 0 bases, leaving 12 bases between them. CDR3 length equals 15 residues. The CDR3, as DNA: TGTGCCAGTAGACCAGACAGAGCCTCTGGAAACACCATATATTTT. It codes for CASRPDRASGNTIYF.

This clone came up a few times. The DNA for the CDR3 is TGTGCCAGCAGCGGCAGAGGTCAAGAGACCCAGTACTTC. It encodes CASSGRGQETQYF. The V gene is TRBV5-6, the J gene TRBJ2-5; no clear D gene. The V and J ends lost 4 bases and 2 bases respectively, with 9 bases between them. CDR1 is SGHDT, CDR2 YYEEEE, per germline. This CDR3 has 13 residues.

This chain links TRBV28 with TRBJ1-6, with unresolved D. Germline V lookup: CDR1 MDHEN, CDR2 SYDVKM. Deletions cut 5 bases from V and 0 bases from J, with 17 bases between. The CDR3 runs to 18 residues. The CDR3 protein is CASSTLMGRASYNSPLHF. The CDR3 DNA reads TGTGCCAGCAGTACACTGATGGGGAGAGCCTCCTATAATTCACCCCTCCACTTT.